This record covers a single T cell receptor (beta chain). The antigen is not known. These data come from a study of beta chain features in type 1 diabetes. General observations from the study: In every one of the four CD4+ subsets, TCRB CDR3s were moderately but significantly shorter in Type 1 diabetes patients.

Sequenced material consisted of expressed TCRB transcripts (all of the isolated RNA was reverse transcribed). Measured with immunoSEQ multiplex PCR; TCRdb has only the in-frame clones, and not every one. This sample carries some 350,000 clones, roughly 9.8% of them seen once, and the ten largest clones take 0.6%. CDR1 is SGHNT and CDR2 is YYREEE in the germline V gene (reference sequence). V dropped 1 base and J dropped 8; count of bases not matched to a gene: 14. This CDR3 has 16 residues. V gene TRBV5-4 combines with J gene TRBJ1-1; 7 bases fit TRBD1. The sequenced material came from central memory CD4+ T cells from blood. The receptor's source is a man aged 25 to 40 with type 1 diabetes. Here the CDR3 DNA reads TGTGCCAGCAGCTTGAATCCATCAGGGGGGAGCACCGAAGCTTTCTTT. This codes for CASSLNPSGGSTEAFF.